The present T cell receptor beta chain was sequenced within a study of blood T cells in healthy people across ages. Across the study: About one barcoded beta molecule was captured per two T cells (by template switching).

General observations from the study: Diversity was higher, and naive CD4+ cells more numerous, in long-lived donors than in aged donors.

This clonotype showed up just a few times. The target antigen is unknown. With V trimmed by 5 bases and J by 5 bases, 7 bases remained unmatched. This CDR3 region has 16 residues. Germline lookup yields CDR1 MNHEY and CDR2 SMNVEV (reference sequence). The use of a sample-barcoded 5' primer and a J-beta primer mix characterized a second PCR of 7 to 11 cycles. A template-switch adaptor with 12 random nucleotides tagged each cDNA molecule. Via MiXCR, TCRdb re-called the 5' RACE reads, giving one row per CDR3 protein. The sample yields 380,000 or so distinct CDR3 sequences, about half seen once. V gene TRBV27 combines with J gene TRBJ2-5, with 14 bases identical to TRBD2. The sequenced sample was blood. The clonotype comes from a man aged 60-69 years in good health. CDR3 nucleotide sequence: TGTGCCAGCAGTATAGGACTAGCGGGAGGTTTTGAGACCCAGTACTTC. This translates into CASSIGLAGGFETQYF.